Listed here are 32 T cell receptor beta chains from one sample, sequenced in a study of T cell responses to AZD1222 COVID-19 vaccine. The repertoire was sequenced with immunoSEQ multiplex PCR; TCRdb's copy has only in-frame clones and lacks some. The repertoire holds some 95,000 clones, with approximately 86% as singletons. The input for sequencing was peripheral blood, taken on day 0 of AZD1222 vaccination. The receptors derive from an adult in good health.

The chain employs TRBV9 and TRBJ1-4; 9 nucleotides match TRBD1. V lost 5 bases, J lost 4 bases, and 6 bases stayed unmatched. The CDR3 sequence is 15 residues long. Per the germline V gene, CDR1 is SGDLS and CDR2 is YYNGEE. CDR3 DNA: TGTGCCAGCAGTTTTGACAGGGGGTTTAATGAAAAACTGTTTTTT. Translation gives CASSFDRGFNEKLFF.

This rearrangement joins TRBV29-1 to TRBJ2-5; TRBD2 matches 15 bases. This CDR3 region has 17 residues. Germline V CDR1 and CDR2: SQVTM, ANQGSEA. After removal of 1 base from V and 4 bases from J, the junction contained 7 bases not matched to a gene. CDR3 loop: CSVEVGLAGGSGETQYF. The CDR3 DNA reads as TGCAGCGTTGAAGTGGGACTAGCGGGAGGAAGTGGAGAGACCCAGTACTTC.

This clone was detected once. The V call is TRBV27, the J call TRBJ1-2; 7 bases agree with TRBD1. The ends lost 8 bases at V and 4 bases at J; junction bases unmatched: 7. The CDR3 length is 13 residues. Germline-derived CDR1 and CDR2 are MNHEY and SMNVEV (reference sequence). The CDR3 reads CASGRGQIYGYTF. CDR3 in DNA: TGTGCCAGCGGACGGGGACAGATCTATGGCTACACCTTC.

The chain combines TRBV9 with TRBJ1-3, with D perhaps matching TRBD1 (5 bases). The CDR3 length is 14 residues. Germline V gene sequence: CDR1 SGDLS, CDR2 YYNGEE. V was shortened by 0 bases and J by 2 bases, with 6 bases between the two germline ends. Written as DNA, the CDR3 is TGTGCCAGCAGCGTAGGACAGACTGGAAACACCATATATTTT. It encodes CASSVGQTGNTIYF.

The sample holds one count of this clone. The chain combines TRBV7-2 with TRBJ1-5; no definite D call. This CDR3 region has 12 residues. Trimming cost V 3 bases and J 9 bases, with 9 bases left between them. Germline V gives CDR1 SGHTA, CDR2 FQGNSA. In DNA, the CDR3 is TGTGCCAGCAGCTTCCCCGCCGGGCCCCAGCATTTT. This sequence encodes CASSFPAGPQHF.

This clone was found once. The chain combines TRBV24-1 with TRBJ2-1; 7 bases line up with TRBD2. The CDR3 is 16 amino acids. CDR1 KGHDR and CDR2 SFDVKD come from the germline V gene. V lost 3 bases and J lost 11; bases outside the gene matches: 15. The CDR3 region has the DNA TGTGCCACCAGTGATAGCATCGGGCTAGCGGCCACGAAGCAGTTCTTC. Its translation is CATSDSIGLAATKQFF.

The sample holds one count of this clone. The chain employs TRBV29-1 and TRBJ1-1; 12 bases fit TRBD1. In germline, CDR1 is SQVTM, CDR2 ANQGSEA. V was clipped by 6 bases and J by 5 bases; unmatched bases: 7. The CDR3 runs 14 residues. CDR3 loop: CSVGTGGKSTEAFF. CDR3 nucleotides: TGCAGCGTCGGGACAGGGGGCAAGAGTACTGAAGCTTTCTTT.

This clone showed up just a few times. This chain connects TRBV4-3 to TRBJ1-3, with TRBD1 matching over 8 bases. V was clipped by 5 bases and J by 1 base; unmatched bases: 4. The CDR3 loop spans 15 amino acids. The germline gives CDR1 LGHNA, CDR2 YSLEER. The CDR3 nucleotides are TGCGCCAGCAGCTTACGGACAGGGTCTGGAAACACCATATATTTT. It codes for CASSLRTGSGNTIYF.

V usage is TRBV19 and J usage is TRBJ1-3, with D uncertain. The germline V gene has CDR1 LNHDA and CDR2 SQIVND (reference sequence). The CDR3 contains 14 residues. The V end lost 9 bases, the J end lost 0 bases, and 12 bases lay between the germline ends. The CDR3 loop is CASFKESSGNTIYF. The CDR3 coding sequence is TGTGCCAGCTTCAAGGAAAGCTCTGGAAACACCATATATTTT.

This clone appeared once. The genes are TRBV14 and TRBJ2-1; a possible D gene is TRBD2 (6 bases). The CDR3 is made up of 19 amino acids. Germline values: CDR1 SGHDN, CDR2 FVKESK. The ends were cut back, 1 base at V and 5 bases at J, with 24 bases in the middle. CDR3 nucleotides: TGTGCCAGCAGCCAAGTCGGTATCGGTCCGGACTACCGACACAATGAGCAGTTCTTC. Amino acid sequence: CASSQVGIGPDYRHNEQFF.

V and J are TRBV2 and TRBJ2-7, with 8 bases fitting TRBD1. Germline V gene lookup returns CDR1 SNHLY and CDR2 FYNNEI. CDR3 length equals 15 residues. Trimming took 6 bases from V and 0 from J; bases not matched to a gene: 7. In nucleotides, the CDR3 is TGTGCCAGCAGGTTGCGGACAGGGCCCTCCTACGAGCAGTACTTC. Its translation: CASRLRTGPSYEQYF.

This clone was detected a few times. The J gene is TRBJ1-6, the V gene TRBV2; possible D gene TRBD1, 5 bases. The CDR3 totals 13 residues. CDR1 is SNHLY, CDR2 FYNNEI, per germline. With 3 bases removed from V and 9 bases from J, the gap between germline ends came to 9 bases. This CDR3 reads CASSEGRASPLHF. In nucleotides, the CDR3 is TGTGCCAGCAGTGAGGGCAGGGCTTCACCCCTCCACTTT.

This sequence joins TRBV5-6 and TRBJ1-2; 9 nucleotides line up with TRBD1. V shed 4 bases and J 3 bases; nucleotides not matched to a gene: 10. The CDR3 totals 16 residues. Germline CDR1 reads SGHDT; CDR2 reads YYEEEE. Written as DNA, the CDR3 is TGTGCCAGCAGCCCCCGGGACAGGGTCTCCTACTATGGCTACACCTTC. This codes for CASSPRDRVSYYGYTF.

This chain connects TRBV6-6 to TRBJ1-1, with 9 positions matching TRBD1. The CDR3 sequence is 15 residues long. V shed 6 bases, J shed 2 bases, and the junction held 7 bases outside the gene matches. CDR1 is MNHNY and CDR2 is SVGAGI in the germline V gene (reference sequence). The CDR3 protein is CASRHHRGRNTEAFF. The CDR3 bases are TGTGCCAGCAGGCACCACAGGGGGCGTAACACTGAAGCTTTCTTT.

The J gene is TRBJ1-2, the V gene TRBV14; unclear D gene. This CDR3 spans 15 amino acids. Per the germline V gene, CDR1 is SGHDN and CDR2 is FVKESK. Trimming removed 0 bases at V and 2 bases at J, with 10 bases between. The CDR3 is CASSQDLGGNYGYTF. The CDR3 coding sequence is TGTGCCAGCAGCCAAGATCTAGGTGGAAACTATGGCTACACCTTC.

The chain uses TRBV14 and TRBJ2-7; D might be TRBD1 (6 bases). Germline lookup yields CDR1 SGHDN and CDR2 FVKESK. This CDR3 comprises 14 residues. V lost 0 bases, J lost 4 bases, and 10 bases lay in between. CDR3 DNA: TGTGCCAGCAGCCAAGATCGCAGGGGATACGAGCAGTACTTC. Protein product: CASSQDRRGYEQYF.

The chain is built from TRBV4-1 and TRBJ2-3; TRBD2 matches at 9 bases. Trimming cost V 2 bases and J 2 bases; bases outside gene matches: 5. CDR1 and CDR2 (germline): MGHRA, YSYEKL. This CDR3 comprises 16 residues. The CDR3 reads CASSQTSGFTTDTQYF. CDR3 nucleotides: TGCGCCAGCAGCCAAACTAGCGGGTTTACCACAGATACGCAGTATTTT.

A note on this clone: A read error may account for a junction end that differs from germline. The chain joins TRBV7-7 to TRBJ1-2; TRBD1 might be the D (5 bases). The CDR3 loop spans 14 amino acids. Germline assignment: CDR1 SSHAT and CDR2 FNYEAQ (reference sequence). CDR3 protein: CASSLGRETYGYTF. The CDR3, as DNA: TGTGCTAGCAGCTTAGGCAGGGAGACCTATGGCTACACCTTC.

The chain is built from TRBV6-5 and TRBJ2-5; no reliable D call. Per the germline V gene, CDR1 is MNHEY and CDR2 is SVGAGI. Trimming cost V 6 bases and J 2 bases, with 10 bases left between them. The CDR3 totals 13 residues. The CDR3 DNA reads as TGTGCCAGCAGCCGGCAGTATCAAGAGACCCAGTACTTC. This gives the protein CASSRQYQETQYF.

The chain is built from TRBV11-3 and TRBJ1-1; D remains ambiguous. There are 14 residues in the CDR3. Per the germline V gene, CDR1 is SGHNT and CDR2 is YENEEA. V lost 2 bases and J 1 base, leaving 8 bases between the germline ends. CDR3 sequence reads: CASSLWSGNTEAFF. The CDR3 bases are TGTGCCAGCAGCTTATGGAGTGGGAACACTGAAGCTTTCTTT.

In DNA form, the CDR3 reads TGTGCTAGTGGTTTGGTCCCGGGACAGGGTCTCACCGGGGAGCTGTTTTTT. This codes for CASGLVPGQGLTGELFF. The V and J genes are TRBV12-5 and TRBJ2-2, with 9 bases identical to TRBD1. The CDR3 runs 17 residues. Germline V gene lookup returns CDR1 LGHNT and CDR2 FRNRAP. The junction had 6 bases not matched to a gene; V was cut back by 0 bases and J by 4 bases. Drawing the rest from reference TRBV12-5 and TRBJ2-2, the complete variable domain is DARVTQTPRHKVTEMGQEVTMRCQPILGHNTVFWYRQTMMQGLELLAYFRNRAPLDDSGMPKDRFSAEMPDATLATLKIQPSEPRDSAVYFCASGLVPGQGLTGELFFGEGSRLTVL.

The chain joins TRBV5-1 to TRBJ1-2; no firm D call. The germline V and J ends were trimmed by 4 bases and 3 bases, with 19 bases remaining between them. Germline CDR1 and CDR2: SGHRS and YFSETQ. This CDR3 is 16 amino acids long. CDR3 nucleotides: TGCGCCAGCAGCCCCGAAGCTCGAGTCACCCACTATGGCTACACCTTC. This translates into CASSPEARVTHYGYTF. Variable domain in full (rest from reference TRBV5-1 and TRBJ1-2): KAGVTQTPRYLIKTRGQQVTLSCSPISGHRSVSWYQQTPGQGLQFLFEYFSETQRNKGNFPGRFSGRQFSNSRSEMNVSTLELGDSALYLCASSPEARVTHYGYTFGSGTRLTVV.

The V and J genes are TRBV4-1 and TRBJ1-4; D gene uncertain. The CDR3 totals 16 residues. V gave up 0 bases and J gave up 7 bases, with 15 bases separating them. Germline CDR1 is MGHRA and CDR2 is YSYEKL. Here the CDR3 DNA reads TGCGCCAGCAGCCAAGATGTGACACGGTTTAGTGAAAAACTGTTTTTT. It codes for CASSQDVTRFSEKLFF.

The chain combines TRBV4-1 with TRBJ1-4, with a tentative D call TRBD1 (6 bases). Germline-derived CDR1 and CDR2 are MGHRA and YSYEKL. Trimming took 0 bases from V and 1 from J, leaving 21 bases between them. This CDR3 has 20 amino acids. CDR3 sequence (DNA): TGCGCCAGCAGCCAAGACCGTTGGACAGTGGGGGACCAAACTAATGAAAAACTGTTTTTT. It specifies CASSQDRWTVGDQTNEKLFF.

The chain has TRBV10-3 and TRBJ1-1, with D tentatively TRBD1 (6 bases). The germline V gene has CDR1 ENHRY and CDR2 SYGVKD. This CDR3 has 15 residues. V lost 3 bases and J 4 bases, leaving 15 bases between the germline ends. The CDR3: CAISDQQGLGTEAFF. Written as DNA, the CDR3 is TGTGCCATCAGTGACCAACAGGGATTGGGCACTGAAGCTTTCTTT.

This clone was counted a single time. The chain recombines TRBV18 with TRBJ1-1; tentatively, D is TRBD1 (5 bases). The CDR3 spans 13 residues. Trimming left V 3 bases short and J 5 bases short, with 10 bases between. Looked up from germline, CDR1 is KGHSH and CDR2 is LQKENI. CDR3 region: CASSPTGKTEAFF. The CDR3 nucleotides read TGTGCCAGCTCACCTACAGGAAAGACTGAAGCTTTCTTT.

The genes are TRBV29-1 and TRBJ1-2; TRBD1 is a possible D gene (5 bases). Germline CDR1 reads SQVTM; CDR2 reads ANQGSEA. V was clipped by 5 bases and J by 2 bases, with 12 bases between them. This CDR3 contains 13 residues. The CDR3, as DNA: TGCAGCGTTTTCGTCAGGGCGAACTATGGCTACACCTTC. It is translated as CSVFVRANYGYTF.

The chain joins TRBV6-6 to TRBJ2-5; 8 bases agree with TRBD2. CDR3 size: 16 residues. V gave up 5 bases and J gave up 4 bases; unmatched junction bases: 12. Germline-derived CDR1 and CDR2 are MNHNY and SVGAGI (reference sequence). The CDR3 DNA reads as TGTGCCAGCAGTAACGATGGGGGACTAGTTCGAGAGACCCAGTACTTC. Protein product: CASSNDGGLVRETQYF.

This chain connects TRBV3-1 (or the pseudogene TRBV3-2) to TRBJ2-1, with TRBD2 identical over 9 bases. This CDR3 is built from 15 residues. V lost 1 base, J lost 4 bases, and 2 bases stayed unmatched. CDR1 is LGHDT and CDR2 is YNNKEL in the germline V gene (reference sequence). CDR3 loop: CASSQVLAGYNEQFF. For the CDR3, the DNA is TGTGCCAGCAGCCAAGTCCTAGCGGGATACAATGAGCAGTTCTTC.

This clone was seen just once. V gene TRBV2 combines with J gene TRBJ2-1; 11 bases are shared with TRBD2. This CDR3 has 16 amino acids. Trimming removed 6 bases from V and 4 bases from J; junction bases left unmatched: 8. The germline V gene encodes CDR1 SNHLY and CDR2 FYNNEI. In nucleotides, the CDR3 is TGTGCCAGCAGCGAAAGACTAGCGGGGTTATACAATGAGCAGTTCTTC. This gives the protein CASSERLAGLYNEQFF.

This rearrangement joins TRBV7-8 to TRBJ1-5; D is undetermined. This CDR3 is built from 16 residues. The V end was cut by 4 bases, the J end by 1 base, with 14 bases between. Germline V gene data show CDR1 as SGHVS and CDR2 as FQNEAQ. The CDR3 loop reads CASSSLLTDSNQPQHF. In DNA, the CDR3 is TGTGCCAGCAGCTCGCTACTGACTGACAGCAATCAGCCCCAGCATTTT.

The rearrangement links TRBV5-5 to TRBJ1-6; possible D gene TRBD1, 5 bases. This CDR3 is 15 amino acids long. In germline, CDR1 is SGHKS, CDR2 YYEKEE (reference sequence). Trimming removed 0 bases at V and 7 bases at J, with 11 bases between. CDR3 region: CASSLGGVGNSPLHF. As DNA, the CDR3 is TGTGCCAGCAGCTTGGGAGGGGTAGGGAATTCACCCCTCCACTTT.